This T cell receptor beta chain was documented in a study of blood T cells in healthy people across ages. Points on this clonotype: One end of the junction varies from germline; a read error may be responsible.

This CDR3 has 16 residues. In germline, CDR1 is DFQATT, CDR2 SNEGSKA (reference sequence). A J-beta primer mix and a sample-barcoded 5' primer were used in a second PCR of about 6 to 12 cycles. TCRdb fed the 5' RACE reads into MiXCR, producing one record per CDR3 protein. The data contain 1.5 million to 2 million distinct CDR3 sequences, less than 50% of them singletons. The rearrangement uses TRBV20-1 and TRBJ1-6, with TRBD1 as a possible D gene (6 bases). The sample comprised blood. The receptor comes from a woman aged 40 to 50 in good health. The CDR3 region is CSTSPGVGSYNSPLHF. The CDR3 DNA reads as TGCAGTACTAGCCCAGGGGTCGGCTCCTATAATTCACCCCTCCACTTT.